The 30 T cell receptor beta chains below all came from one sample that was sequenced in a study of cytomegalovirus exposure and HLA in healthy donors. Primers included in the PCR were 60 Vbeta and 13 Jbeta primers. Only in-frame clones appear in the TCRdb table, and some are missing; sequencing was by immunoSEQ multiplex PCR. Here the sample table reports about 40,000 clones. The specimen was PBMCs. These TCRs come from a human donor in good health.

V is TRBV11-3 and J is TRBJ1-3; 8 bases are shared with TRBD1. The CDR3 length is 15 residues. Trimming at V came to 3 bases and at J to 4 bases, leaving 5 bases not matched to a gene. CDR1 and CDR2 from the germline V gene are SGHNT and YENEEA. CDR3 protein: CASSFGTGPGNTIYF. The DNA for the CDR3 is TGTGCCAGCAGCTTCGGGACAGGACCCGGAAACACCATATATTTT.

This chain uses TRBV2 with TRBJ1-1; no reliable D call. CDR1 is SNHLY and CDR2 is FYNNEI in the germline V gene. Trimming took off 6 bases at V and 2 bases at J, with 16 bases between the two ends. CDR3 length equals 15 residues. The CDR3 reads CASSPRRPGNTEAFF. The DNA of the CDR3 is TGTGCCAGCAGCCCGCGGAGGCCGGGTAACACTGAAGCTTTCTTT.

The chain recombines TRBV7-8 with TRBJ1-4; D is perhaps TRBD1 (6 bases). V was trimmed by 5 bases and J by 5 bases, leaving 15 bases between them. This CDR3 contains 15 residues. The V gene's germline CDR1 is SGHVS and CDR2 FQNEAQ. The CDR3, as DNA: TGTGCCAGCAGCGGCAACAGGGTAGGAAATGAAAAACTGTTTTTT. It codes for CASSGNRVGNEKLFF. Full variable domain (rest looked up from reference TRBV7-8 and TRBJ1-4): GAGVSQSPRYKVAKRGQDVALRCDPISGHVSLFWYQQALGQGPEFLTYFQNEAQLDKSGLPSDRFFAERPEGSVSTLKIQRTQQEDSAVYLCASSGNRVGNEKLFFGSGTQLSVL.

The rearrangement links TRBV6-1 to TRBJ2-1, with 15 bases matching TRBD2. The ends lost 0 bases at V and 7 bases at J; junction bases unmatched: 4. This CDR3 comprises 17 residues. Germline CDR1 is MNHNS and CDR2 is SASEGT. CDR3 in DNA: TGTGCCAGCAGTGAAGCCCTAGGGACTAGCGGGGGGAATGAGCAGTTCTTC. As protein: CASSEALGTSGGNEQFF.

The CDR3 nucleotides are TGTGCCAGCAGCCGACAGGGGGCCGGGGGCACTGAAGCTTTCTTT. This translates into CASSRQGAGGTEAFF. The chain combines TRBV7-9 with TRBJ1-1; 10 positions match TRBD1. V was clipped by 5 bases and J by 4 bases; unmatched bases: 7. Germline V gene sequence: CDR1 SEHNR, CDR2 FQNEAQ (reference sequence). The CDR3 has 15 residues.

The chain couples TRBV19 to TRBJ2-1; 11 nucleotides agree with TRBD1. The CDR3 runs to 16 residues. After removal of 5 bases from V and 7 bases from J, the junction contained 10 bases not matched to a gene. Germline CDR1 and CDR2: LNHDA and SQIVND (reference sequence). This CDR3 is CASSLRGQGARNEQFF. CDR3 nucleotide sequence: TGTGCCAGTAGTTTACGTGGACAGGGGGCCCGGAATGAGCAGTTCTTC.

The gene calls are TRBV5-1 and TRBJ1-1; no clear D gene. Per the germline V gene, CDR1 is SGHRS and CDR2 is YFSETQ. The CDR3 is made up of 16 amino acids. Trimming took 0 bases from V and 1 from J, leaving 13 bases between them. CDR3 loop: CASSLGARTGNTEAFF. The CDR3 nucleotides read TGCGCCAGCAGCTTGGGAGCGAGAACGGGGAACACTGAAGCTTTCTTT.

As regards this clone: One junction end does not reproduce the germline sequence, and a read error may be involved. At the DNA level, this CDR3 is encoded by other sequences in the same sample as well. The chain has TRBV4-1 and TRBJ2-7, with 10 bases identical to TRBD2. The CDR3 extends over 15 amino acids. Looked up from germline, CDR1 is MGHRA and CDR2 is YSYEKL. CDR3 DNA sequence: TGTGCCAGCAGCCAAGATCCAAGCGGGGGGGACGAGCAGTACTTC. This translates into CASSQDPSGGDEQYF.

The chain couples TRBV6-6 to TRBJ2-7; 7 nucleotides match TRBD2. This CDR3 spans 15 amino acids. Germline CDR1 MNHNY, CDR2 SVGAGI (reference sequence). The trim removed 4 bases at V and 0 bases at J, leaving 6 bases unmatched. This CDR3 is CASSSLALLSYEQYF. In nucleotides, the CDR3 is TGTGCCAGCAGTTCACTAGCGCTTCTCTCCTACGAGCAGTACTTC.

The chain has TRBV30 and TRBJ2-2, with TRBD1 as a possible D gene (6 bases). The CDR3 runs 13 residues. V lost 1 base and J 6 bases, leaving 9 bases between the germline ends. The germline V gene has CDR1 GTSNPN and CDR2 SVGIG (reference sequence). CDR3 amino acids: CAWSAWGPGELFF. The CDR3 DNA reads as TGTGCCTGGAGTGCCTGGGGGCCCGGGGAGCTGTTTTTT.

The rearrangement uses TRBV28 and TRBJ1-2; 9 nucleotides agree with TRBD1. This CDR3 is 14 amino acids long. CDR1 MDHEN and CDR2 SYDVKM come from the germline V gene. V was pared by 4 bases and J by 6 bases, with 6 bases of the junction left unmatched. CDR3 sequence: CASSSGQGWDGYTF. Here the CDR3 DNA reads TGTGCCAGCAGTTCGGGACAGGGATGGGATGGCTACACCTTC.

This rearrangement joins TRBV27 to TRBJ2-4; the match to TRBD1 covers 7 bases. The CDR3 consists of 16 residues. From germline, CDR1 is MNHEY and CDR2 SMNVEV (reference sequence). With 2 bases clipped from V and 6 bases from J, the junction kept 10 bases outside the gene matches. The chain's CDR3 is CASSLEKPGTANIQYF. In nucleotides, the CDR3 is TGTGCCAGCAGTTTAGAGAAGCCCGGGACAGCAAACATTCAGTACTTC.

Concerning this clone: Sequence at one end of the junction differs from germline and may be a read error. The chain uses TRBV5-4 and TRBJ2-1, with TRBD1 as a possible D gene (5 bases). This CDR3 has 15 residues. The germline gives CDR1 SGHNT, CDR2 YYREEE (reference sequence). The CDR3 DNA follows: TGTGCCAGCAGCCCGACAGATACCTCCGACAATGAGCAGTTCTTC. Residues: CASSPTDTSDNEQFF.

The rearrangement uses TRBV5-4 and TRBJ2-3; 10 nucleotides line up with TRBD1. The CDR3 is made up of 17 amino acids. Unmatched junction bases numbered 8, after V lost 4 bases and J lost 0 bases. CDR1 and CDR2 from the germline V gene are SGHNT and YYREEE (reference sequence). For the CDR3, the DNA is TGTGCCAGCAGCGGCTACGGGACAGGGGAGAGCACAGATACGCAGTATTTT. Its translation is CASSGYGTGESTDTQYF. Full variable domain (rest looked up from reference TRBV5-4 and TRBJ2-3): ETGVTQSPTHLIKTRGQQVTLRCSSQSGHNTVSWYQQALGQGPQFIFQYYREEENGRGNFPPRFSGLQFPNYSSELNVNALELDDSALYLCASSGYGTGESTDTQYFGPGTRLTVL.

The V gene is TRBV11-2, the J gene TRBJ2-1; 14 nucleotides line up with TRBD2. This CDR3 has 16 residues. Germline CDR1 SGHAT, CDR2 FQNNGV. With 5 bases clipped from V and 7 bases from J, the junction kept 7 bases outside the gene matches. CDR3 nucleotides: TGTGCCAGCAGCAAAGGACTAGCGGGGGGTGGGAATGAGCAGTTCTTC. It is translated as CASSKGLAGGGNEQFF. Variable domain in full (rest from reference TRBV11-2 and TRBJ2-1): EAGVAQSPRYKIIEKRQSVAFWCNPISGHATLYWYQQILGQGPKLLIQFQNNGVVDDSQLPKDRFSAERLKGVDSTLKIQPAKLEDSAVYLCASSKGLAGGGNEQFFGPGTRLTVL.

As concerns this clone: One junction end does not reproduce the germline sequence, and a read error may be involved. The chain links TRBV7-3 to TRBJ1-1; D possibly corresponds to TRBD1 (5 bases). The CDR3 has 16 amino acids. Germline V gene data show CDR1 as SGHTA and CDR2 as FQGTGA. The CDR3 loop is CASSYIRQQMNTEDFF. CDR3 nucleotide sequence: TGTGCCAGCAGCTACATTAGACAGCAAATGAACACTGAAGATTTCTTT.

The rearrangement links TRBV7-8 to TRBJ1-4; possible D gene TRBD1, 5 bases. This CDR3 is built from 14 residues. The germline V and J ends were trimmed by 7 bases and 4 bases, with 13 bases remaining between them. Per germline, CDR1 SGHVS and CDR2 FQNEAQ. CDR3 region: CASNDGGYNEKLFF. The CDR3 DNA reads TGTGCCAGCAACGACGGGGGTTATAATGAAAAACTGTTTTTT.

The CDR3 loop is CASSLAGTGMGNEKLFF. The CDR3 nucleotides read TGCGCCAGCAGCTTGGCGGGGACAGGGATGGGGAATGAAAAACTGTTTTTT. The chain recombines TRBV5-1 with TRBJ1-4; 9 bases fit TRBD1. Germline V gene data show CDR1 as SGHRS and CDR2 as YFSETQ. CDR3 length: 17 amino acids. Germline trimming cut 0 bases from V and 5 bases from J; bases unmatched to any gene: 8.

To note about this clone: Compared with germline, one end of the junction differs, possibly owing to a read error. V usage is TRBV19 and J usage is TRBJ1-5, with a possible D match to TRBD1 (5 bases). There are 14 residues in the CDR3. In germline, CDR1 is LNHDA, CDR2 SQIVND (reference sequence). CDR3 protein: CASSIRQTRQPQHF. The CDR3 coding sequence is TGTGCCAGTAGTATCCGACAGACAAGACAGCCCCAACATTTT.

This chain links TRBV18 with TRBJ1-2; D unclear. The CDR3 has 16 amino acids. V dropped 0 bases and J dropped 0 bases, with 11 bases sitting between them. Germline CDR1 and CDR2: KGHSH and LQKENI. CDR3 coding DNA: TGTGCCAGCTCACCACCGGGCAGCCTTACTAACTATGGCTACACCTTC. This codes for CASSPPGSLTNYGYTF.

The chain employs TRBV7-3 and TRBJ2-7; no firm D call. V lost 2 bases to trimming and J lost 7 bases, with 12 bases between them. The germline CDR1 and CDR2 sequences are SGHTA and FQGTGA. This CDR3 has 13 amino acids. CDR3 loop: CASSLGGSREQYF. As DNA, the CDR3 is TGTGCCAGCAGCTTAGGCGGTAGTAGGGAGCAGTACTTC.

V gene TRBV18 combines with J gene TRBJ1-1; TRBD1 is a possible D gene (5 bases). Germline V gene lookup returns CDR1 KGHSH and CDR2 LQKENI. The CDR3 covers 14 residues. Trimming cost V 6 bases and J 3 bases, with 14 bases left between them. In DNA form, the CDR3 reads TGTGCCAGCTCCAGATCAGGGAGGGACACTGAAGCTTTCTTT. Protein sequence: CASSRSGRDTEAFF.

This chain's CDR3 is CASSSGGGSIPGLDTQYF. The CDR3 coding sequence is TGTGCCAGTAGTTCAGGCGGGGGATCTATCCCAGGTTTAGATACGCAGTATTTT. The chain employs TRBV19 and TRBJ2-3; TRBD2 aligns across 7 bases. Germline CDR1 LNHDA, CDR2 SQIVND (reference sequence). J gave up 5 bases and V 5 bases, and 19 bases lay outside the gene matches. The CDR3 has 18 residues.

This sequence joins TRBV9 and TRBJ2-7; TRBD1 is a possible D gene (6 bases). This CDR3 is built from 13 residues. CDR1 SGDLS and CDR2 YYNGEE come from the germline V gene. Trimming stripped 0 bases from V and 7 bases from J, with 11 bases between. The CDR3 is CASSVALQGEQYF. Written as DNA, the CDR3 is TGTGCCAGCAGCGTAGCTTTACAGGGAGAGCAGTACTTC. Variable domain in full (rest from reference TRBV9 and TRBJ2-7): DSGVTQTPKHLITATGQRVTLRCSPRSGDLSVYWYQQSLDQGLQFLIQYYNGEERAKGNILERFSAQQFPDLHSELNLSSLELGDSALYFCASSVALQGEQYFGPGTRLTVT.

The rearrangement links TRBV4-1 to TRBJ2-7; D is uncertain. This CDR3 has 13 residues. V was shortened by 5 bases and J by 3 bases, with 11 bases between the two germline ends. Germline lookup yields CDR1 MGHRA and CDR2 YSYEKL. Here the CDR3 reads CASSETVLYEQYF. Written as DNA, the CDR3 is TGCGCCAGCAGCGAGACTGTGCTCTACGAGCAGTACTTC.

The V call is TRBV9, the J call TRBJ2-7, with 10 positions matching TRBD1. V lost 4 bases to trimming and J lost 2 bases; unmatched junction nucleotides: 6. Germline CDR1 reads SGDLS; CDR2 reads YYNGEE. This CDR3 contains 15 residues. CDR3 nucleotides: TGTGCCAGCAGCCCGGGACAGGGGCGGGCCTACGAGCAGTACTTC. Amino acid sequence: CASSPGQGRAYEQYF.

The chain links TRBV11-2 to TRBJ1-1; 10 nucleotides agree with TRBD1. Losses at the gene ends were 5 bases for V and 0 bases for J; bases not matched to a gene: 12. The germline V gene has CDR1 SGHAT and CDR2 FQNNGV. The CDR3 spans 18 residues. The CDR3 nucleotides are TGTGCCAGCAGCCAACTCGGGACAGGGGATAGGGTGAACACTGAAGCTTTCTTT. Translation gives CASSQLGTGDRVNTEAFF.

The rearrangement links TRBV7-8 to TRBJ2-7, with D possibly being TRBD1 (6 bases). This CDR3 is 13 amino acids long. V was pared by 5 bases and J by 7 bases, with 15 bases between. CDR1 and CDR2 from the germline V gene are SGHVS and FQNEAQ. DNA of the CDR3: TGTGCCAGCAGCCTCACACAGGGAAGGGAGCAGTACTTC. Its protein is CASSLTQGREQYF. The full variable domain, completed using reference TRBV7-8 and TRBJ2-7, is GAGVSQSPRYKVAKRGQDVALRCDPISGHVSLFWYQQALGQGPEFLTYFQNEAQLDKSGLPSDRFFAERPEGSVSTLKIQRTQQEDSAVYLCASSLTQGREQYFGPGTRLTVT.

The rearrangement links TRBV7-2 to TRBJ1-1; tentative D call: TRBD1 (6 bases). CDR1 SGHTA and CDR2 FQGNSA come from the germline V gene. The CDR3 length is 13 residues. Trimming removed 6 bases from V and 5 bases from J, with 13 bases in between. CDR3 DNA sequence: TGTGCCAGCAGTTTTAAAGGGGGAACTGAAGCTTTCTTT. It codes for CASSFKGGTEAFF.

This sequence joins TRBV28 and TRBJ1-1, with D unclear. V lost 7 bases to trimming and J lost 4 bases, with 19 bases between them. Germline V gives CDR1 MDHEN, CDR2 SYDVKM. This CDR3 contains 15 residues. In DNA form, the CDR3 reads TGTGCCAGCACGCGTAATCGGGGAGGGTTCACTGAAGCTTTCTTT. Translating it yields CASTRNRGGFTEAFF.